This T cell receptor (beta chain) was recovered during a study of CD4 T cells in relation to SARS-CoV-2 and coronaviruses. Study overall: No peptide or an HIV-1 Nef peptide pool served as negative control.

The unexposed donors gave CD4+ T cells in about 2010-2019, prior to COVID-19. The cells were cultured for less than twelve days before CD4+ T cells were isolated. The table came from immunoSEQ multiplex PCR; TCRdb's copy has only in-frame clones and leaves some out. The data show 20,000 to 25,000 clones, about 80% seen once. With regard to this clone: No antigen is known for it.

The sequence was collected from a human donor in good health. The specimen sequenced was CD4+ T cells from PBMCs, cultured in vitro.

CDR3 loop: CASSQEGGVLSSQYF. The DNA of the CDR3 is TGCGCCAGCAGCCAAGAAGGGGGGGTGTTATCCTCCCAGTACTTC. The chain is built from TRBV4-1 and TRBJ2-5, with a weak D call TRBD2 (7 bases). Trimming took 0 bases from V and 9 from J, leaving 17 bases between them. This CDR3 has 15 amino acids. Germline-derived CDR1 and CDR2 are MGHRA and YSYEKL.